Given below is one TCR beta chain in context. CDR3 length: 16 residues. Germline V lookup: CDR1 SQVTM, CDR2 ANQGSEA. The J segment lost 1 base and the V segment lost 2 bases, leaving 5 bases of the junction unmatched. These data come from a study of cytomegalovirus exposure and HLA in healthy donors. Study-wide context: As released early, the data held roughly 85 million unique TCRs from HLA-typed donors.

Donors sampled were nominally healthy, though unrecorded immune exposures were likely. PCR primers comprised 60 Vbeta and 13 Jbeta primers. In the source study's methods: An analysis that came later counted 80 million or so unique TCR beta chains, approximately 12 million shared. Assay: immunoSEQ multiplex PCR; the TCRdb copy retains only in-frame clones and omits some. The V and J calls and clone size come from that table; D and trimming were worked out from the DNA. The table lists fewer than 140,000 clones, about 76% of them singletons. This sequence was found in a woman aged 45-59 years in good health and CMV-seropositive. The chain has TRBV29-1 and TRBJ2-2; 9 bases map to TRBD2. The sequencing sample was made of PBMCs. The CDR3 loop is CSVEPAGGWNTGELFF. The CDR3 nucleotides read TGCAGCGTTGAACCAGCGGGGGGATGGAACACCGGGGAGCTGTTTTTT.